This TCR beta chain was sequenced in a study of CD8 T cells in Susac syndrome (dated by TCRdb to about 2019). Study-wide context: Among the Susac syndrome patients who were sequenced, clinically active disease was present in over 5 and clinical remission was observed in roughly eight. At blood withdrawal, Susac syndrome patients were either therapy-naive, taking corticosteroids (in some cases with IVIg as well), or taking IVIg alone. Whether CD8+ T cell activation and differentiation in Susac syndrome was antigen driven was tested using repertoire sequencing. The study compared CD8+ T cell repertoire clonality among 11 to 12 healthy donors, approximately 14 Susac syndrome patients and about 16 multiple sclerosis patients. The paper's findings and limits, for the study overall: The study acknowledged that relatively few individuals were included in the TCR sequencing and HLA analysis. Clonal expansion was observed in Susac syndrome CD8+ repertoires, with the highest expansion in CD8+ TEMRA cells and greater expansion in clinically active than in remitting patients. Looking at Susac-specific public clones, the researchers identified some 15 in the total CD8+ repertoire and five or six in the CD8+ TEMRA repertoire.

Peripheral blood CD8+ and CD4+ T cells from healthy donors, Susac syndrome patients and multiple sclerosis patients were profiled by high-throughput TCR beta sequencing. Recently defined diagnostic criteria for definite or probable disease were met by the Susac syndrome patients. Bulk CD8+ and CD4+ T cells were purified by magnetic negative isolation, while CD8+ TEMRA cells were enriched using FACS. Blood was collected in EDTA tubes and processed within 24 hours, with PBMCs isolated through density gradient centrifugation. PBMCs intended for TCR sequencing were frozen in liquid nitrogen and were later thawed in a 37 degrees C water bath. The sorted or isolated CD4+, CD8+ and CD8+ TEMRA cells reached a purity of at least 90%. Concerning this clonotype: Its binding antigen is unknown. No base quality information exists; no much larger clone differs at one position.

RNA was extracted using the RNeasy kit, and roughly 0.5 to 1 microgram was reverse transcribed with random hexamers. The immunoSEQ multiplex PCR assay, which covers 54 Vbeta and 13 Jbeta segments, was used to amplify TCR beta CDR3 regions. Bias from PCR amplification was corrected by using a synthetic template baseline for primer optimization and for computational correction. On the study's bioinformatics: Reads were assigned to V, D and J genes according to IMGT and analyzed in immunoSEQ Analyzer, with only productive sequences retained. Clonality was computed as one minus Shannon entropy normalized by log2 of the number of productive unique sequences. Public and private clones were assessed among the 100 most prevalent clones of each patient and control. Clones were defined as Susac-specific if absent from the healthy and MS cohorts, from over a thousand published viral clones and from other ImmuneACCESS disease sequences. Through fastp at Q25 and MiXCR, TCRdb rebuilt clones from the public reads, retaining in-frame beta chains. Here each entry gathers all rows of one CDR3 protein and keeps the most common genes and DNA. The V and J calls reflect TCRdb's pipeline rather than the authors' work. The sample profile shows about 130,000 distinct CDR3 sequences; 95% of them were found once. Approximately 0.17% of the sample goes to the ten largest clones.

The sequence was collected from a human donor with Susac syndrome. What was sequenced was CD8+ T cells from PBMCs.

DNA sequence: TGTGCCAGCTTGACCCCGGAAACCGGGGAGCTGTTTTTT. It translates as CASLTPETGELFF. In this chain, TRBV2 is recombined with TRBJ2-2; the D gene lacks a confident call. V and J are truncated by 8 bases and 5 bases respectively, leaving an intervening sequence of 12 bases. Including cysteine and phenylalanine, the CDR3 has 13 amino acids. Only the CDR3 part of the read is kept: 39 bases, read in frame from the first base. CDR1 is given as SNHLY and CDR2 as FYNNEI, both from the germline V gene.